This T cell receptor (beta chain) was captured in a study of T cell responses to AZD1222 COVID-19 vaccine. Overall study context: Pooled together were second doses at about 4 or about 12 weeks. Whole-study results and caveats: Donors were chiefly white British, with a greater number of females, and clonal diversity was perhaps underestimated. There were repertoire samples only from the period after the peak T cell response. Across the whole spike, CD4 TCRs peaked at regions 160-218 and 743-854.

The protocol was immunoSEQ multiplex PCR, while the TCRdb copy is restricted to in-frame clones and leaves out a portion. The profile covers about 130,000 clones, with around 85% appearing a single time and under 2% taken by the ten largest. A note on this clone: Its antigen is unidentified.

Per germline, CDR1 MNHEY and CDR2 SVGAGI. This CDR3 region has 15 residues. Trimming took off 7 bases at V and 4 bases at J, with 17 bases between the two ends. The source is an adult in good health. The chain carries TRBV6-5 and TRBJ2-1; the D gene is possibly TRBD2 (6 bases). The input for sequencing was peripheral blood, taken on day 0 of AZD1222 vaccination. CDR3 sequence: CASKLGRGLYNEQFF. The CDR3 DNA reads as TGTGCCAGCAAATTGGGGCGGGGCTTGTACAATGAGCAGTTCTTC.